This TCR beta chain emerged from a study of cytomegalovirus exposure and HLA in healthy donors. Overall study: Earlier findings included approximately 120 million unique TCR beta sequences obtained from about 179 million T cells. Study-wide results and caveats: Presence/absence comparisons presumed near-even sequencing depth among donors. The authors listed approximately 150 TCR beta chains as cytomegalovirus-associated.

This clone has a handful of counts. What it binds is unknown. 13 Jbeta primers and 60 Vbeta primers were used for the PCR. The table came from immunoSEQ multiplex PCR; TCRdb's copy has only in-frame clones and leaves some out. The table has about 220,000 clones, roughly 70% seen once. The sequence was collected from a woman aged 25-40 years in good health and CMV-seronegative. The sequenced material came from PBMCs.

CDR3 DNA: TGTGCCAGTAGTATAGAGAAGGGGTTCGCTTTCTTT. Translated, it gives CASSIEKGFAFF. The chain links TRBV19 to TRBJ1-1, with a possible D match to TRBD1 (5 bases). Germline V gene lookup returns CDR1 LNHDA and CDR2 SQIVND (reference sequence). The length of the CDR3 is 12 residues. Trimming took off 0 bases at V and 11 bases at J, with 10 bases between the two ends.